The clone carrying this T cell receptor beta chain was seen only once. Its antigen is unknown. This sample was included in a study of long-term antiretroviral therapy in people with HIV. Overall study context: Collection of the earliest samples took place about a decade ahead of the 2015 immediate-ART recommendation. General study results and limits: Patients on ART gained diversity, which nonetheless stayed below transplant donor controls.

The CDR3 is 13 residues long. CDR1 MNHNS and CDR2 SASEGT come from the germline V gene. The germline V and J ends were trimmed by 3 bases and 13 bases, with 16 bases remaining between them. Survey-level resolution applied to immunoSEQ assay v3.0. The target of sequencing was about 35,000-50,000 T-cell genomes per sample. Sequencing was performed with immunoSEQ multiplex PCR; in TCRdb, only in-frame clones are kept and a portion is missing. Of just over 20,000 clones in the sample, 70% to 85% were seen once. This receptor was identified in a young man with HIV. The rearrangement links TRBV6-1 to TRBJ2-4, with a possible D match to TRBD1 (6 bases). The specimen was unsorted PBMCs, collected 0.5 years after starting antiretroviral therapy. The CDR3 DNA follows: TGTGCCAGCAGTGACGTCCCGGGACAAGTCCAGTACTTC. Amino acid sequence: CASSDVPGQVQYF.